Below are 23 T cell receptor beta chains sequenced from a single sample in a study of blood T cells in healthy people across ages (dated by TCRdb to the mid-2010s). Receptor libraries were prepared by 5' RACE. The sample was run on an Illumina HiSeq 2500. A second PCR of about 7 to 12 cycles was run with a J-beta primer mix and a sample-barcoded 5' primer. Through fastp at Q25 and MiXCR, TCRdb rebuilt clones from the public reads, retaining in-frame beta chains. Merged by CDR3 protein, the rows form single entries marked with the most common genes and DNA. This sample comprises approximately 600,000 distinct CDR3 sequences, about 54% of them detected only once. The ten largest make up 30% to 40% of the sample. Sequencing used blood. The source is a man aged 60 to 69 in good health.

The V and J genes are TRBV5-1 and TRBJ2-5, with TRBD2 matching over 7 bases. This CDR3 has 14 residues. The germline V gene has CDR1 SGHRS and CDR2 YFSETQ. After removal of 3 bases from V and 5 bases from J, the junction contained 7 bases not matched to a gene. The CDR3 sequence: CASSWEGRLETQYF. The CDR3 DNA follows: TGCGCCAGCAGCTGGGAGGGGCGGTTGGAGACCCAGTACTTC. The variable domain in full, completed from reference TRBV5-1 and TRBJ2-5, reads KAGVTQTPRYLIKTRGQQVTLSCSPISGHRSVSWYQQTPGQGLQFLFEYFSETQRNKGNFPGRFSGRQFSNSRSEMNVSTLELGDSALYLCASSWEGRLETQYFGPGTRLLVL.

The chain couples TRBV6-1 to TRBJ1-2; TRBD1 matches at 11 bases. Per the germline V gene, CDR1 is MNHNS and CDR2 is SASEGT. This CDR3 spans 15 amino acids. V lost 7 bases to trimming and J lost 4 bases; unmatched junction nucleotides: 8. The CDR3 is CASKPGTGGSYGYTF. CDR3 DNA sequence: TGTGCCAGCAAGCCCGGGACAGGGGGTTCCTATGGCTACACCTTC.

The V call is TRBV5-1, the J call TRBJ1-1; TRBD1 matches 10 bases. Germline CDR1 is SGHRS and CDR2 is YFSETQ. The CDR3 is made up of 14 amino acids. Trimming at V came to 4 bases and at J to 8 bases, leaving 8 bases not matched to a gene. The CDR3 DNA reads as TGCGCCAGCAGCATTGCGGGACAGGGGTTCGAAGCTTTCTTT. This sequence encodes CASSIAGQGFEAFF.

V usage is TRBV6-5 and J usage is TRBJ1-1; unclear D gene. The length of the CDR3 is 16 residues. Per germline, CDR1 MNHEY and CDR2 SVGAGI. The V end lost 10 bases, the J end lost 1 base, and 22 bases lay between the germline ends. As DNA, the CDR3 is TGTGCCACCAAAATCGGGCCAAGCCCGACGAACACTGAAGCTTTCTTT. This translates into CATKIGPSPTNTEAFF.

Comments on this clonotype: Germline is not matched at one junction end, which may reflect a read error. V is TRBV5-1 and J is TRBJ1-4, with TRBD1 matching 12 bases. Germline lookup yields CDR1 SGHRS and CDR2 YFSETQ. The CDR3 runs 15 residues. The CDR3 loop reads CASSPGDRGHEKPFF. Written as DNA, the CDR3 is TGCGCCAGCAGCCCAGGGGACAGGGGGCACGAAAAACCGTTTTTT.

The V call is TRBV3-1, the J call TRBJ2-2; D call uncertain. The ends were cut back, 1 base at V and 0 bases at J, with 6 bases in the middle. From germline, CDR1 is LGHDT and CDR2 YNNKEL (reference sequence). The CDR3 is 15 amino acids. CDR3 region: CASSQVFSNTGELFF. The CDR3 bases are TGTGCCAGCAGCCAAGTTTTCTCGAACACCGGGGAGCTGTTTTTT.

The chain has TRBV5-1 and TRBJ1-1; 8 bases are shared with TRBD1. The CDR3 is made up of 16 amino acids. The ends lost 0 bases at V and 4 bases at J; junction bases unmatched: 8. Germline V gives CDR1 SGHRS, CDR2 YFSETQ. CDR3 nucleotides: TGCGCCAGCAGCTTGGGGGGTGACAGGGGTAGCACTGAAGCTTTCTTT. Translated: CASSLGGDRGSTEAFF. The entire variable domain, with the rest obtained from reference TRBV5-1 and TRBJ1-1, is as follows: KAGVTQTPRYLIKTRGQQVTLSCSPISGHRSVSWYQQTPGQGLQFLFEYFSETQRNKGNFPGRFSGRQFSNSRSEMNVSTLELGDSALYLCASSLGGDRGSTEAFFGQGTRLTVV.

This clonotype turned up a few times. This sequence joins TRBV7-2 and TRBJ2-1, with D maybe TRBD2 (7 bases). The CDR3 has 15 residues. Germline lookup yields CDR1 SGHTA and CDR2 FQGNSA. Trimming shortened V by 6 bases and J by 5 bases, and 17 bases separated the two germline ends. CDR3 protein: CASRVGGVGDNEQFF. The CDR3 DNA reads TGTGCCAGCAGGGTAGGGGGGGTCGGGGACAATGAGCAGTTCTTC. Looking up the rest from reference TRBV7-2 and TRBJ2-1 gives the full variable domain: GAGVSQSPSNKVTEKGKDVELRCDPISGHTALYWYRQSLGQGLEFLIYFQGNSAPDKSGLPSDRFSAERTGGSVSTLTIQRTQQEDSAVYLCASRVGGVGDNEQFFGPGTRLTVL.

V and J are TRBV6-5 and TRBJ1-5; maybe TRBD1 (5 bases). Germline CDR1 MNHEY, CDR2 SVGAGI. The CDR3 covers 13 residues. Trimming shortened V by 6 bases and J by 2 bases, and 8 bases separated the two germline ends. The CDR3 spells CASRKTGNQPQHF. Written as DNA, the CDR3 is TGTGCCAGCAGGAAGACAGGCAATCAGCCCCAGCATTTT.

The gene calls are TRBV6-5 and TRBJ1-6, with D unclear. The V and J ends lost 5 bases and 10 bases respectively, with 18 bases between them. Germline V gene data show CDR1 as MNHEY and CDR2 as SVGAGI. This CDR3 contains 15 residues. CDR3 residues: CASSPGARTGSPLHF. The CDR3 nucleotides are TGTGCCAGCAGTCCGGGAGCCCGGACTGGCTCACCCCTCCACTTT.

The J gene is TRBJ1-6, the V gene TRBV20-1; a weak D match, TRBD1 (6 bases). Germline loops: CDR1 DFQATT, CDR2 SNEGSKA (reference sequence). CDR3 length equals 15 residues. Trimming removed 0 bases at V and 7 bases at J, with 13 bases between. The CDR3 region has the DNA TGCAGTGCTAGAGACGACAGGTTTTGGAATTCACCCCTCCACTTT. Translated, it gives CSARDDRFWNSPLHF.

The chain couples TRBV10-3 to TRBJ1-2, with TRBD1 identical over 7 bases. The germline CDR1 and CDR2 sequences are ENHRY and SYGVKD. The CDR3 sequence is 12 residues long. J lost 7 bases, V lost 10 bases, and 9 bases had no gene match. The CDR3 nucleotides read TGTGCCACCTACCAGACAGGGCGTGGCTACACCTTC. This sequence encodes CATYQTGRGYTF.

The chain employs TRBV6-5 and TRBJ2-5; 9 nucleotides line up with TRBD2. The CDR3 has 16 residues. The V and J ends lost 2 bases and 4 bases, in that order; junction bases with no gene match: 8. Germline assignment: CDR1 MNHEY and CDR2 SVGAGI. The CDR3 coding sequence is TGTGCCAGCAGTTACGGGGCGGGGGGGCCAGGAGAGACCCAGTACTTC. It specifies CASSYGAGGPGETQYF.

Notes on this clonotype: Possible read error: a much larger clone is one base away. CDR3 coding DNA: TGCAGTGCCAGGGGGAGCGCGAACACCGGGGAGCTGTTTTTT. Translated, it gives CSARGSANTGELFF. V is TRBV20-1 and J is TRBJ2-2; 7 bases line up with TRBD1. CDR3 length: 14 amino acids. The trim removed 6 bases at V and 0 bases at J, leaving 4 bases unmatched. Per the germline V gene, CDR1 is DFQATT and CDR2 is SNEGSKA (reference sequence).

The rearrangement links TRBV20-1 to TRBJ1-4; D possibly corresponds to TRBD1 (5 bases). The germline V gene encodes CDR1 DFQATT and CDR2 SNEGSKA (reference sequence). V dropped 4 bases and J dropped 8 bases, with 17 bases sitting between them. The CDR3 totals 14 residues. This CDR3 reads CSAIVGAGGEKLFF. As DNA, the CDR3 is TGCAGTGCTATTGTAGGCGCTGGGGGGGAAAAACTGTTTTTT.

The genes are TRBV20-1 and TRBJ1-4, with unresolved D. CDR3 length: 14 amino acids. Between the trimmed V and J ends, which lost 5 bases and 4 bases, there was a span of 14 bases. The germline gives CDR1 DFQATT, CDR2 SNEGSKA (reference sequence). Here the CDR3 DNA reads TGCAGTGCTTTCCCCGGGTCACTTAATGAAAAACTGTTTTTT. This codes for CSAFPGSLNEKLFF.

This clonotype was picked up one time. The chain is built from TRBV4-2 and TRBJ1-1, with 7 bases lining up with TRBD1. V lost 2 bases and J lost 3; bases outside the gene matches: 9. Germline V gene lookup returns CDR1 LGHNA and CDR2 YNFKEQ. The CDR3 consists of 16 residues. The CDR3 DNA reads TGTGCCAGCAGCCAACGAGGGGGCGAGTGGGACACTGAAGCTTTCTTT. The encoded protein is CASSQRGGEWDTEAFF.

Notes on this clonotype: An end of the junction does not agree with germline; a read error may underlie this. The CDR3 DNA is TGCAGTGCCAGAGCGAGCAGAAAGTACGAGCAGTACTTC. It encodes CSARASRKYEQYF. V gene TRBV20-1 combines with J gene TRBJ2-7, with unresolved D. Germline V gene sequence: CDR1 DFQATT, CDR2 SNEGSKA (reference sequence). The CDR3 contains 13 residues.

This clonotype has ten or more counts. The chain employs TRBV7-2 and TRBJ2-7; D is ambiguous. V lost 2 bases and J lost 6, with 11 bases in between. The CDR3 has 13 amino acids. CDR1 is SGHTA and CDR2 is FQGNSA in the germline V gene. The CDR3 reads CASSLQLDREQYF. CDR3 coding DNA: TGTGCCAGCAGCTTACAGCTAGATCGCGAGCAGTACTTC.

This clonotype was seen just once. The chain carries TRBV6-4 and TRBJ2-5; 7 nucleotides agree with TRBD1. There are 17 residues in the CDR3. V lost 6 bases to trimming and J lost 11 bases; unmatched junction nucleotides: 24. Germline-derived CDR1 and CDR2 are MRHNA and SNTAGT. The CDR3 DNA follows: TGTGCCAGCAGCGACAGGGCAGGGAATTGGCAAGACAATGAGCAGTACTTC. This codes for CASSDRAGNWQDNEQYF.

The CDR3 is CASSLRASGGQQFF. The CDR3 bases are TGTGCCAGCAGCCTGCGGGCTAGCGGGGGCCAGCAGTTCTTC. The genes are TRBV11-2 and TRBJ2-1; 10 nucleotides match TRBD2. This CDR3 is built from 14 residues. With 5 bases clipped from V and 11 bases from J, the junction kept 9 bases outside the gene matches. CDR1 is SGHAT, CDR2 FQNNGV, per germline.

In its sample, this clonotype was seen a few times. This chain's CDR3 is CASSHFGGGSSYNEQYF. The DNA for the CDR3 is TGTGCCAGCAGCCATTTCGGCGGGGGGAGCTCCTACAATGAGCAGTACTTC. The chain links TRBV3-1 to TRBJ2-1, with 8 bases aligning to TRBD2. The tail of the sequence fits TRBJ2-7 better, so the J call may be wrong. CDR1 is LGHDT and CDR2 is YNNKEL in the germline V gene (reference sequence). The CDR3 extends over 17 amino acids.

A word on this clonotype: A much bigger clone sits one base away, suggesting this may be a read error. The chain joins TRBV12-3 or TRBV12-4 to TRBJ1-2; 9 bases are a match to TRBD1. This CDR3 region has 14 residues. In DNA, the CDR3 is TGTGCCAGCAGTCGACAGGGGGGGGCCTATAGCTACACCTTC. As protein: CASSRQGGAYSYTF.